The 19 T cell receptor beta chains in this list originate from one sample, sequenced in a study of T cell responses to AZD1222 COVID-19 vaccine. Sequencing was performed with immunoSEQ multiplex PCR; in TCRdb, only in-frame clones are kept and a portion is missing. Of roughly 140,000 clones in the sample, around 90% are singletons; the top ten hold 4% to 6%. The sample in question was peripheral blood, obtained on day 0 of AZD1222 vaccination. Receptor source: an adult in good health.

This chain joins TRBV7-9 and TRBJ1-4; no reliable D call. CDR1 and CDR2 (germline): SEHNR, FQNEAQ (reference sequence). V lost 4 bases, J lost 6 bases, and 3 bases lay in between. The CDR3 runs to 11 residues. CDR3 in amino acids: CASSSDEKLFF. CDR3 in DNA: TGTGCCAGCAGCTCCGATGAAAAACTGTTTTTT.

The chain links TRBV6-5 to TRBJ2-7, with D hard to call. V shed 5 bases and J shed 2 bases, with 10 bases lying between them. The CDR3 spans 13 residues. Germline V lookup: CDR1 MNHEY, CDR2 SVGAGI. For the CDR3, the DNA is TGTGCCAGCAGTAACAAATCGCCCTACGAGCAGTACTTC. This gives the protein CASSNKSPYEQYF.

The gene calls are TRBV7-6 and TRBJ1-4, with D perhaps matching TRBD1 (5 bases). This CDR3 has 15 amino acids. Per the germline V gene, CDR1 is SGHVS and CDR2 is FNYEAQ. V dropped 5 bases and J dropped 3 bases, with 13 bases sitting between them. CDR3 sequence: CASSPWGEANEKLFF. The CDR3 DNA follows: TGTGCCAGCAGCCCATGGGGGGAGGCTAATGAAAAACTGTTTTTT.

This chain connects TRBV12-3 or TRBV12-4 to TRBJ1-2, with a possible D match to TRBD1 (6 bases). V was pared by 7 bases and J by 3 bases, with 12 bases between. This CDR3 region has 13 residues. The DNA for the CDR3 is TGTGCCAGCACCCCGGACAGCTACTATGGCTACACCTTC. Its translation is CASTPDSYYGYTF.

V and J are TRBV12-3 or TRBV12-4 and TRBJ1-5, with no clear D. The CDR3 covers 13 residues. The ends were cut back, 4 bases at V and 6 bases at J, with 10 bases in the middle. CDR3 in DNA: TGTGCCAGCAGTTATAAAGTGGGTCAGCCCCAGCATTTT. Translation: CASSYKVGQPQHF.

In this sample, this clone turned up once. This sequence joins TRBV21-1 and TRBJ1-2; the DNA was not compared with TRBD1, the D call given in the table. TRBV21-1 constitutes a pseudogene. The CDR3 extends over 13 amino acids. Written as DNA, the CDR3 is TGTGCCAGCAGCAGGTTAGACAAATATGGCTACACCTTC. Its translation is CASSRLDKYGYTF.

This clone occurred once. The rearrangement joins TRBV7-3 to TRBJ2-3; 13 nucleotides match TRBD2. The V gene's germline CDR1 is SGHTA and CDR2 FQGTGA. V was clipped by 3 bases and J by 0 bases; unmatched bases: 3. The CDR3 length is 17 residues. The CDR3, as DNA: TGTGCCAGCAGCTTTCGGACTAGCGGGGGAAGCACAGATACGCAGTATTTT. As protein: CASSFRTSGGSTDTQYF.

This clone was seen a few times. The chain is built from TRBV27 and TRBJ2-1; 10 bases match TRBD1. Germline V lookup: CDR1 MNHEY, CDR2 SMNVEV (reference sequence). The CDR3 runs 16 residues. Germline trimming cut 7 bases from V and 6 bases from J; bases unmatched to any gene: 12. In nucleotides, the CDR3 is TGTGCCAGCAACTTACCGGGACAGGGGTGGTCCAATGAGCAGTTCTTC. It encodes CASNLPGQGWSNEQFF.

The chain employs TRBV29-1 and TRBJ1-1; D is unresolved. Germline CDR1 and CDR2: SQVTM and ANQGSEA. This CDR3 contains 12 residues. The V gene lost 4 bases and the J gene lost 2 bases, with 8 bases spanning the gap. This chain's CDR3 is CSVGTANTEAFF. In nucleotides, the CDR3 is TGCAGCGTTGGAACGGCCAACACTGAAGCTTTCTTT. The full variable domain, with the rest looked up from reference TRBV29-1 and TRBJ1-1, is SAVISQKPSRDICQRGTSLTIQCQVDSQVTMMFWYRQQPGQSLTLIATANQGSEATYESGFVIDKFPISRPNLTFSTLTVSNMSPEDSSIYLCSVGTANTEAFFGQGTRLTVV.

The chain's CDR3 is CASSYLGASYEQYF. DNA for the CDR3: TGTGCCAGCAGTTACCTAGGTGCCTCCTACGAGCAGTACTTC. V usage is TRBV6-5 and J usage is TRBJ2-7, with D hard to call. The CDR3 has 14 amino acids. The germline V and J ends were trimmed by 2 bases and 0 bases, with 8 bases remaining between them. CDR1 and CDR2 (germline): MNHEY, SVGAGI.

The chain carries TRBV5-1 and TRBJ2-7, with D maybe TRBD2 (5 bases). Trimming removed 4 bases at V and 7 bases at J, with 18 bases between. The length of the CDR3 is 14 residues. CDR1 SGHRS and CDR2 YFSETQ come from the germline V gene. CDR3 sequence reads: CASSLKVTSGEQYF. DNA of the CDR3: TGCGCCAGCAGCCTGAAGGTTACGTCGGGAGAGCAGTACTTC.

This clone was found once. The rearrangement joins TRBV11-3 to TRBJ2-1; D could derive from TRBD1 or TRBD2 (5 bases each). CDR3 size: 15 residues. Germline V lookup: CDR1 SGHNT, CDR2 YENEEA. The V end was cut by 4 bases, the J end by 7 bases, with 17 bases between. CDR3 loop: CASSSHTRGINEQFF. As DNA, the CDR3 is TGTGCCAGCAGCTCCCACACGAGGGGAATTAATGAGCAGTTCTTC.

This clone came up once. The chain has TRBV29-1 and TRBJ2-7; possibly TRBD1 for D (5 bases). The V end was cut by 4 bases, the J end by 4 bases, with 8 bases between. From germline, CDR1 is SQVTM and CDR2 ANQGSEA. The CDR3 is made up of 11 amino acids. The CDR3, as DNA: TGCAGCGTTGGGGCAGGGTACGAGCAGTACTTC. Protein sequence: CSVGAGYEQYF.

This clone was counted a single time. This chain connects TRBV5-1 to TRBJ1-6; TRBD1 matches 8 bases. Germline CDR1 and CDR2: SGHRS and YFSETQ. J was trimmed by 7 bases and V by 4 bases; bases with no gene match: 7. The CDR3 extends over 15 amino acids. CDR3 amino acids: CASSARTGTNSPLHF. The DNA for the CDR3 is TGCGCCAGCAGCGCCCGGACAGGGACGAATTCACCCCTCCACTTT.

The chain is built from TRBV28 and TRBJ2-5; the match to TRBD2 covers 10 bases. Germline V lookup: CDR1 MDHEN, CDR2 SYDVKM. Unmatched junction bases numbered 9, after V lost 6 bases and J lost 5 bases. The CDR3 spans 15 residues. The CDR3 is CASSSLAGVGETQYF. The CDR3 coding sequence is TGTGCCAGCAGCTCCCTAGCGGGAGTTGGGGAGACCCAGTACTTC.

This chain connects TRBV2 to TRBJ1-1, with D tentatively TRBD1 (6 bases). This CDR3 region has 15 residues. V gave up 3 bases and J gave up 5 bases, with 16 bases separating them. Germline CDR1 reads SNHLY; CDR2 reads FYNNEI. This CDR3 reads CASSDYDRKRTEAFF. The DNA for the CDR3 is TGTGCCAGCAGTGACTACGACAGGAAGAGGACTGAAGCTTTCTTT.

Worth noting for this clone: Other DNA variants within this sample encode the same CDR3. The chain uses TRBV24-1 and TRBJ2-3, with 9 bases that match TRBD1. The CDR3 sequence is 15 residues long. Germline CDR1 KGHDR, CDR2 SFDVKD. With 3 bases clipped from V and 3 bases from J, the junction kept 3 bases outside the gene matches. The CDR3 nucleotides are TGTGCCACCAGTGATCCGGGACAGGGTACAGATACGCAGTATTTT. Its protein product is CATSDPGQGTDTQYF.

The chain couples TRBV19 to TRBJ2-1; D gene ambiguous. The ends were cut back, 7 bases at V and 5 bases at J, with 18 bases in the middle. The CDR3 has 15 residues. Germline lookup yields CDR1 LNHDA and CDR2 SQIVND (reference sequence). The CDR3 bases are TGTGCCAGTACCATCTCCGGAACAGAAAACAATGAGCAGTTCTTC. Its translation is CASTISGTENNEQFF.

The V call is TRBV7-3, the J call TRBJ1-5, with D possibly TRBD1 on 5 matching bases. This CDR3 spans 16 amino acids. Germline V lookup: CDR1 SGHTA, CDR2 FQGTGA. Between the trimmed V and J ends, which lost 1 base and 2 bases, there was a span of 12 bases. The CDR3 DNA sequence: TGTGCCAGCAGCTTAAACGGGGGAGAGGGCAATCAGCCCCAGCATTTT. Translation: CASSLNGGEGNQPQHF.